This TCR beta chain derives from a study of radiotherapy plus CTLA-4 blockade in lung cancer. Chemo-refractory metastatic non-small-cell lung cancer patients received focal radiation with ipilimumab CTLA-4 blockade. This table comes from immunoSEQ multiplex PCR, and its TCRdb copy is limited to in-frame clones, with some not included. The table has 70,000 to 95,000 clones, about 80% seen once. The length of the CDR3 is 14 residues. The V and J ends lost 6 bases and 0 bases, in that order; junction bases with no gene match: 3. Germline CDR1 is KGHSH and CDR2 is LQKENI. In its sample, this clone was seen once. The sample carries other DNA sequences with the same CDR3.

This specimen consisted of peripheral blood, obtained from a patient treated with radiotherapy plus ipilimumab. The TCR comes from a human donor with non-small cell lung cancer that progressed on radiotherapy plus ipilimumab. The chain has TRBV18 and TRBJ2-3, with TRBD1 identical over 7 bases. DNA for the CDR3: TGTGCCAGCTCGCGACAGGGTAGCACAGATACGCAGTATTTT. It specifies CASSRQGSTDTQYF.